The 5 T cell receptor beta chains below come from one sample, sequenced in a study of response to subunit inactivated influenza vaccine. TCRdb called the RT-PCR reads again in MiXCR, with one record for every CDR3 protein. The data contain roughly 570,000 distinct CDR3 sequences, under 15% of them singletons. The sample here was PBMCs from blood, taken about 6 weeks after vaccination. Source of these receptors: a man aged 45-65 years who received an inactivated influenza vaccine.

This clonotype was seen only a few times. The chain has TRBV7-9 and TRBJ2-7, with 7 bases aligning to TRBD2. The V gene end was trimmed by 2 bases and the J gene end by 2 bases; junction bases not matched to a gene: 6. The length of the CDR3 is 15 residues. Germline V gene lookup returns CDR1 SEHNR and CDR2 FQNEAQ (reference sequence). The CDR3 bases are TGTGCCAGCAGCTTAAAGAAGCGGGACGCCTACGAGCAGTACTTC. It yields the protein CASSLKKRDAYEQYF.

The V gene is TRBV5-5, the J gene TRBJ2-7; no reliable D call. The CDR3 sequence is 16 residues long. Looked up from germline, CDR1 is SGHKS and CDR2 is YYEKEE (reference sequence). Trimming took off 0 bases at V and 3 bases at J, with 16 bases between the two ends. CDR3 nucleotide sequence: TGTGCCAGCAGCTTGGAATCTGCCTTTAAGATCTACGAGCAGTACTTC. This translates into CASSLESAFKIYEQYF.

This clonotype has at least ten counts. The gene calls are TRBV4-1 and TRBJ2-3; no firm D call. Germline assignment: CDR1 MGHRA and CDR2 YSYEKL. The CDR3 is 15 residues long. Trimming left V 1 base short and J 7 bases short, with 15 bases between. Written as DNA, the CDR3 is TGCGCCAGCAGCCAAGGCCGAATTAGCCCTAATACGCAGTATTTT. Encoded protein: CASSQGRISPNTQYF.

The chain is built from TRBV7-2 and TRBJ2-5; possible D gene TRBD1, 5 bases. The CDR3 is made up of 15 amino acids. From germline, CDR1 is SGHTA and CDR2 FQGNSA. V lost 5 bases and J 0 bases, leaving 13 bases between the germline ends. CDR3 sequence reads: CASSPAWGHQETQYF. Written as DNA, the CDR3 is TGTGCCAGCAGCCCTGCCTGGGGCCACCAAGAGACCCAGTACTTC. The entire variable domain, with the rest obtained from reference TRBV7-2 and TRBJ2-5, is as follows: GAGVSQSPSNKVTEKGKDVELRCDPISGHTALYWYRQSLGQGLEFLIYFQGNSAPDKSGLPSDRFSAERTGGSVSTLTIQRTQQEDSAVYLCASSPAWGHQETQYFGPGTRLLVL.

The V gene is TRBV20-1, the J gene TRBJ2-3; 7 bases are shared with TRBD1. Germline CDR1 and CDR2: DFQATT and SNEGSKA (reference sequence). This CDR3 region has 14 residues. The V gene end was trimmed by 4 bases and the J gene end by 5 bases; junction bases not matched to a gene: 9. The CDR3 loop reads CSAKGARPVDTQYF. In DNA, the CDR3 is TGCAGTGCTAAGGGGGCCCGCCCGGTAGATACGCAGTATTTT.